This TCR beta chain was recovered during a study of blood T cell repertoires in COVID-19. The repertoire was sequenced with immunoSEQ multiplex PCR; TCRdb's copy has only in-frame clones and lacks some. The table includes a few hundred thousand clones, 80% to 90% detected once. The CDR3 length is 15 residues. V was cut by 3 bases and J by 6 bases, with 17 bases left in between. Per the germline V gene, CDR1 is KGHSH and CDR2 is LQKENI. The receptor was isolated from a woman between 45 and 60 years old who had recovered from COVID-19. Specimen: peripheral blood. This chain connects TRBV18 to TRBJ1-1; D perhaps matches TRBD1 (6 bases). The CDR3 loop is CASSPNSPGAAEAFF. The CDR3 coding sequence is TGTGCCAGCTCACCGAATTCCCCAGGGGCGGCTGAAGCTTTCTTT.